These 17 T cell receptor beta chains originate from one sample sequenced in a study of shared clonotypes between healthy human individuals. The data were produced by immunoSEQ multiplex PCR, yet TCRdb's version contains in-frame clones alone and is incomplete. Altogether fewer than 2.5 million clones are present, 93% being singletons, with the ten largest covering 0.36%. The specimen sequenced was naive CD4+ T cells from PBMCs. Subset here: CD45RA+ positively selected. The origin of the receptors is a young man in good health. Some clones in this sample may be carry-over from other donors' samples.

This clone was seen once. The V gene is TRBV30, the J gene TRBJ1-2; no clear D gene. Germline loops: CDR1 GTSNPN, CDR2 SVGIG (reference sequence). Trimming removed 4 bases at V and 0 bases at J, with 12 bases between. This CDR3 region has 14 residues. The CDR3 DNA is TGTGCCTGGAACCCCCGTCCCTCTAACTATGGCTACACCTTC. Translation gives CAWNPRPSNYGYTF. Together with reference TRBV30 and TRBJ1-2, the CDR3 gives the full variable domain: SQTIHQWPATLVQPVGSPLSLECTVEGTSNPNLYWYRQAAGRGLQLLFYSVGIGQISSEVPQNLSASRPQDRQFILSSKKLLLSDSGFYLCAWNPRPSNYGYTFGSGTRLTVV.

This clone was observed a handful of times. V is TRBV27 and J is TRBJ1-1; TRBD1 aligns across 7 bases. This CDR3 region has 14 residues. The germline V gene encodes CDR1 MNHEY and CDR2 SMNVEV (reference sequence). J lost 2 bases, V lost 3 bases, and 3 bases had no gene match. The DNA for the CDR3 is TGTGCCAGCAGTTTGGCAGGGGGAAACACTGAAGCTTTCTTT. Translated, it gives CASSLAGGNTEAFF.

Details on this clone: The same CDR3 is also encoded by other DNA sequences in this sample. The CDR3, as DNA: TGTGCCAGTAGTATTTCATCCCTTTCCTACAATGAGCAGTTCTTC. Translating gives CASSISSLSYNEQFF. The V call is TRBV19, the J call TRBJ2-1; D is uncertain. This CDR3 has 15 amino acids. Germline CDR1 reads LNHDA; CDR2 reads SQIVND (reference sequence). V was pared by 3 bases and J by 1 base, with 10 bases between.

This clone occurred once. The chain links TRBV7-2 to TRBJ1-5; D remains unclear. The CDR3 length is 15 residues. The germline V gene has CDR1 SGHTA and CDR2 FQGNSA. The germline V and J ends were trimmed by 5 bases and 3 bases, with 14 bases remaining between them. The CDR3 reads CASSQRTGDNQPQHF. CDR3 nucleotide sequence: TGTGCCAGCAGCCAGAGGACGGGAGACAATCAGCCCCAGCATTTT. Filled out from reference TRBV7-2 and TRBJ1-5, the complete variable domain reads GAGVSQSPSNKVTEKGKDVELRCDPISGHTALYWYRQSLGQGLEFLIYFQGNSAPDKSGLPSDRFSAERTGGSVSTLTIQRTQQEDSAVYLCASSQRTGDNQPQHFGDGTRLSIL.

The rearrangement links TRBV11-2 to TRBJ2-3; no clear D gene. Per germline, CDR1 SGHAT and CDR2 FQNNGV. The CDR3 loop spans 13 amino acids. V lost 4 bases and J lost 4, with 9 bases in between. For the CDR3, the DNA is TGTGCCAGCAGCTCCCGGGTGGCAGATACGCAGTATTTT. Amino acid sequence: CASSSRVADTQYF.

This rearrangement joins TRBV4-2 to TRBJ2-3, with TRBD2 matching over 9 bases. Germline V gene sequence: CDR1 LGHNA, CDR2 YNFKEQ. Trimming at V came to 3 bases and at J to 1 base, leaving 5 bases not matched to a gene. The CDR3 length is 16 residues. The CDR3 sequence: CASSQVVAGGTDTQYF. In DNA form, the CDR3 reads TGTGCCAGCAGCCAGGTGGTAGCGGGAGGCACAGATACGCAGTATTTT.

The V call is TRBV7-2, the J call TRBJ2-1; TRBD1 matches at 7 bases. The CDR3 length is 14 residues. Trimming cost V 2 bases and J 3 bases; bases outside gene matches: 1. CDR1 SGHTA and CDR2 FQGNSA come from the germline V gene. The DNA for the CDR3 is TGTGCCAGCAGCTTAAACAGGGGCTACAATGAGCAGTTCTTC. Translated: CASSLNRGYNEQFF.

The chain employs TRBV2 and TRBJ2-7; D may be TRBD1 or TRBD2 (5 bases each). The V end was cut by 2 bases, the J end by 4 bases, with 18 bases between. Germline V lookup: CDR1 SNHLY, CDR2 FYNNEI. The CDR3 runs 16 residues. The CDR3 loop is CASSENAGKGPYEQYF. CDR3 DNA: TGTGCCAGCAGTGAAAACGCAGGGAAGGGACCTTACGAGCAGTACTTC. The variable domain in full, with the rest retrieved from reference TRBV2 and TRBJ2-7, is EPEVTQTPSHQVTQMGQEVILRCVPISNHLYFYWYRQILGQKVEFLVSFYNNEISEKSEIFDDQFSVERPDGSNFTLKIRSTKLEDSAMYFCASSENAGKGPYEQYFGPGTRLTVT.

The chain combines TRBV6-5 with TRBJ2-2, with 9 bases matching TRBD1. Germline V lookup: CDR1 MNHEY, CDR2 SVGAGI. V trimming: 6 bases; J trimming: 5 bases; junction bases outside the gene matches: 7. The CDR3 length is 15 residues. CDR3 in amino acids: CASRREQGATGELFF. Here the CDR3 DNA reads TGTGCCAGCAGGCGGGAACAGGGGGCGACCGGGGAGCTGTTTTTT.

The chain joins TRBV6-1 to TRBJ1-2, with D possibly being TRBD1 (6 bases). CDR1 and CDR2 (germline): MNHNS, SASEGT. The ends were cut back, 4 bases at V and 0 bases at J, with 6 bases in the middle. The CDR3 contains 13 residues. The CDR3: CASSGTANYGYTF. The CDR3 nucleotides read TGTGCCAGCAGTGGGACAGCTAACTATGGCTACACCTTC.

The rearrangement links TRBV10-3 to TRBJ2-1; no firm D call. The V end was cut by 2 bases, the J end by 5 bases, with 4 bases between. CDR1 and CDR2 from the germline V gene are ENHRY and SYGVKD. The CDR3 totals 12 residues. The CDR3 sequence: CAISEIDNEQFF. CDR3 bases: TGTGCCATCAGTGAGATCGACAATGAGCAGTTCTTC.

V and J are TRBV6-6 and TRBJ2-5; tentatively, D is TRBD1 (6 bases). The germline V gene has CDR1 MNHNY and CDR2 SVGAGI (reference sequence). The CDR3 covers 13 residues. With 7 bases removed from V and 1 base from J, the gap between germline ends came to 10 bases. CDR3 amino acids: CASKRDIQETQYF. CDR3 bases: TGTGCCAGCAAAAGGGACATCCAAGAGACCCAGTACTTC.

The chain carries TRBV15 and TRBJ2-5; D may be TRBD2 (6 bases). Trimming took 5 bases from V and 5 from J, leaving 18 bases between them. This CDR3 spans 15 amino acids. Looked up from germline, CDR1 is LNHNV and CDR2 is YYDKDF (reference sequence). CDR3 amino acids: CATSRRAGQRETQYF. The CDR3 coding sequence is TGTGCCACCAGCCGGAGGGCAGGGCAGAGGGAGACCCAGTACTTC.

This rearrangement joins TRBV7-2 to TRBJ1-4, with D tentatively TRBD1 (5 bases). V was shortened by 1 base and J by 8 bases, with 17 bases between the two germline ends. This CDR3 comprises 16 residues. Germline V gives CDR1 SGHTA, CDR2 FQGNSA. The CDR3 sequence: CASSLGVAGTAEKLFF. The CDR3 bases are TGTGCCAGCAGCTTAGGGGTGGCAGGGACCGCGGAAAAACTGTTTTTT.

The rearrangement links TRBV19 to TRBJ1-2, with a possible D match to TRBD1 (5 bases). The CDR3 sequence is 14 residues long. The germline V gene encodes CDR1 LNHDA and CDR2 SQIVND (reference sequence). V was trimmed by 3 bases and J by 8 bases, leaving 16 bases between them. The CDR3 sequence: CASSISRARRGYTF. The DNA of the CDR3 is TGTGCCAGTAGTATTAGCAGGGCCCGGAGAGGCTACACCTTC. The entire variable domain, with the rest obtained from reference TRBV19 and TRBJ1-2, is as follows: DGGITQSPKYLFRKEGQNVTLSCEQNLNHDAMYWYRQDPGQGLRLIYYSQIVNDFQKGDIAEGYSVSREKKESFPLTVTSAQKNPTAFYLCASSISRARRGYTFGSGTRLTVV.

V is TRBV7-3 and J is TRBJ2-1, with TRBD2 matching 9 bases. With 4 bases clipped from V and 2 bases from J, the junction kept 9 bases outside the gene matches. CDR3 length: 17 amino acids. The germline CDR1 and CDR2 sequences are SGHTA and FQGTGA. The CDR3 region has the DNA TGTGCCAGCAGCTCCCCCCAGGCGGGAGGGCCCTACAATGAGCAGTTCTTC. It codes for CASSSPQAGGPYNEQFF.

This clone has more than one count but fewer than ten. CDR3 loop: CASSGRAGGRQPQHF. CDR3 in DNA: TGTGCCAGCAGCGGAAGGGCAGGAGGTCGACAGCCCCAGCATTTT. The V call is TRBV7-9, the J call TRBJ1-5; no definite D call. This CDR3 contains 15 residues. The V end lost 5 bases, the J end lost 7 bases, and 18 bases lay between the germline ends. In germline, CDR1 is SEHNR, CDR2 FQNEAQ (reference sequence).